These 14 T cell receptor beta chains were all obtained from the same sample, sequenced in a study of control samples from healthy donors and cancer patients. Data came from immunoSEQ multiplex PCR; TCRdb stores just in-frame clones and leaves some out. The table has 130,000 or so clones, around 94% seen once. Sequencing used blood. The origin of the receptors is a man aged 35 to 55 in good health.

This chain joins TRBV30 and TRBJ2-7; TRBD2 matches 8 bases. The CDR3 loop spans 15 amino acids. The V gene end was trimmed by 0 bases and the J gene end by 5 bases; junction bases not matched to a gene: 9. The V gene's germline CDR1 is GTSNPN and CDR2 SVGIG (reference sequence). The CDR3 is CAWSVRAGAANEQYF. The CDR3 DNA is TGTGCCTGGAGTGTACGAGCGGGAGCGGCCAACGAGCAGTACTTC.

The sample holds a few counts of this clone. The V and J genes are TRBV6-4 and TRBJ2-2; 8 bases match TRBD1. The CDR3 is 14 residues long. Germline-derived CDR1 and CDR2 are MRHNA and SNTAGT. Germline trimming cut 0 bases from V and 6 bases from J; bases unmatched to any gene: 0. This CDR3 reads CASSDSTGAGELFF. CDR3 nucleotide sequence: TGTGCCAGCAGTGACTCGACAGGGGCCGGGGAGCTGTTTTTT.

V is TRBV19 and J is TRBJ2-1; 8 nucleotides match TRBD2. Looked up from germline, CDR1 is LNHDA and CDR2 is SQIVND (reference sequence). This CDR3 is 16 amino acids long. The V segment lost 5 bases and the J segment 0 bases; nucleotides outside the gene matches: 6. The CDR3 region has the DNA TGTGCCAGTAGTCCTATAGCGGGAAACTCCTACAATGAGCAGTTCTTC. It is translated as CASSPIAGNSYNEQFF.

The chain is built from TRBV5-4 and TRBJ1-1, with D uncertain. The CDR3 is 12 residues long. Germline V gives CDR1 SGHNT, CDR2 YYREEE (reference sequence). Trimming shortened V by 7 bases and J by 2 bases, and 9 bases separated the two germline ends. The CDR3 loop reads CASGNSNTEAFF. For the CDR3, the DNA is TGTGCCAGCGGGAACAGCAACACTGAAGCTTTCTTT.

CDR3 amino acids: CASSERGGGSDGYTF. The CDR3 DNA reads TGTGCCAGCAGTGAAAGGGGTGGGGGTTCTGATGGCTACACCTTC. This rearrangement joins TRBV6-4 to TRBJ1-2, with D maybe TRBD1 (5 bases). Trimming left V 3 bases short and J 6 bases short, with 17 bases between. There are 15 residues in the CDR3. From germline, CDR1 is MRHNA and CDR2 SNTAGT.

The chain couples TRBV4-1 to TRBJ1-2; 9 bases map to TRBD1. The CDR3 length is 18 residues. With V trimmed by 3 bases and J by 6 bases, 17 bases remained unmatched. Germline CDR1 is MGHRA and CDR2 is YSYEKL. CDR3 nucleotide sequence: TGCGCCAGCAGCCATCCTCTTCTAGGACAGGGGCGAAGGGATGGCTACACCTTC. Amino acids: CASSHPLLGQGRRDGYTF.

This chain joins TRBV13 and TRBJ1-6; no firm D call. Germline V gene data show CDR1 as PRHDT and CDR2 as FYEKMQ (reference sequence). The germline V and J ends were trimmed by 0 bases and 3 bases, with 3 bases remaining between them. The CDR3 sequence is 14 residues long. The CDR3 sequence: CASSLGRYNSPLHF. The CDR3 DNA reads TGTGCCAGCAGCTTAGGCCGCTATAATTCACCCCTCCACTTT.

This chain connects TRBV6-5 to TRBJ2-1; D might be TRBD2 (5 bases). CDR1 MNHEY and CDR2 SVGAGI come from the germline V gene. The CDR3 is 16 amino acids. Between the trimmed V and J ends, which lost 0 bases and 4 bases, there was a span of 13 bases. The CDR3 sequence: CASSYSKLAEYNEQFF. DNA for the CDR3: TGTGCCAGCAGTTACTCGAAGCTAGCAGAATACAATGAGCAGTTCTTC.

The CDR3 loop reads CASSLEPGQGVEQYF. The CDR3 DNA reads TGTGCCAGCAGCTTAGAACCGGGACAGGGTGTTGAGCAGTACTTC. The rearrangement uses TRBV11-2 and TRBJ2-7, with 9 bases fitting TRBD1. The CDR3 is 15 amino acids. Germline values: CDR1 SGHAT, CDR2 FQNNGV. V lost 0 bases to trimming and J lost 7 bases; unmatched junction nucleotides: 7.

The rearrangement links TRBV9 to TRBJ2-4; weak D call: TRBD2 (6 bases). The CDR3 loop spans 14 amino acids. Trimming took 4 bases from V and 5 from J, leaving 13 bases between them. Germline V gene lookup returns CDR1 SGDLS and CDR2 YYNGEE. The CDR3, as DNA: TGTGCCAGCAGCCCCTCGGGGGAAGAAAACATTCAGTACTTC. Its translation: CASSPSGEENIQYF.

The genes are TRBV6-2 or TRBV6-3 and TRBJ2-4; D perhaps matches TRBD2 (6 bases). CDR3 size: 16 residues. The germline gives CDR1 MNHEY, CDR2 SVGEGT. Between the trimmed V and J ends, which lost 1 base and 10 bases, there was a span of 20 bases. CDR3 sequence reads: CASSYLSPRAGSIQYF. CDR3 nucleotide sequence: TGTGCCAGCAGTTACTTAAGTCCCCGGGCGGGGTCTATTCAGTACTTC.

The chain joins TRBV10-3 to TRBJ1-5; no clear D gene. V was trimmed by 2 bases and J by 7 bases, leaving 12 bases between them. This CDR3 spans 14 amino acids. The germline V gene encodes CDR1 ENHRY and CDR2 SYGVKD. In DNA, the CDR3 is TGTGCCATCAGTGAGACAGAACTGAGCCAGCCCCAGCATTTT. This codes for CAISETELSQPQHF.

This rearrangement joins TRBV24-1 to TRBJ2-2, with D possibly matching TRBD1 (5 bases). Germline CDR1 and CDR2: KGHDR and SFDVKD. This CDR3 is built from 15 residues. The ends were cut back, 3 bases at V and 6 bases at J, with 13 bases in the middle. Here the CDR3 reads CATSDRYRSPGELFF. Written as DNA, the CDR3 is TGTGCCACCAGTGATCGTTACAGGTCCCCCGGGGAGCTGTTTTTT.

The rearrangement uses TRBV3-1 (or the pseudogene TRBV3-2) and TRBJ1-3, with 9 bases aligning to TRBD1. The V segment lost 0 bases and the J segment 3 bases; nucleotides outside the gene matches: 0. The CDR3 has 15 residues. The germline gives CDR1 LGHDT, CDR2 YNNKEL (reference sequence). CDR3 nucleotides: TGTGCCAGCAGCCAAGAGACAGGGGGTGGAAACACCATATATTTT. The encoded protein is CASSQETGGGNTIYF.